This record covers a single T cell receptor beta chain. These data come from a study of T cells expressing NK-cell markers. Using the 5' RACE reads, TCRdb records one entry per CDR3 protein without DNA. This listing includes roughly 150,000 distinct CDR3 sequences. Germline CDR1 reads SQVTM; CDR2 reads ANQGSEA. The CDR3 length is 13 residues. The clonotype originates from a man aged 18-75 years in good health. This sequence joins TRBV29-1 and TRBJ2-7; TCRdb's D call of TRBD1 is untestable without DNA. Source material: blood T cells: a sorted CD56 or NKG2C T cell subset, CD4+ or CD8+ T cells, or bulk PBMC T cells (not recorded which). The CDR3 sequence: CSGRGDTPYEQYF.